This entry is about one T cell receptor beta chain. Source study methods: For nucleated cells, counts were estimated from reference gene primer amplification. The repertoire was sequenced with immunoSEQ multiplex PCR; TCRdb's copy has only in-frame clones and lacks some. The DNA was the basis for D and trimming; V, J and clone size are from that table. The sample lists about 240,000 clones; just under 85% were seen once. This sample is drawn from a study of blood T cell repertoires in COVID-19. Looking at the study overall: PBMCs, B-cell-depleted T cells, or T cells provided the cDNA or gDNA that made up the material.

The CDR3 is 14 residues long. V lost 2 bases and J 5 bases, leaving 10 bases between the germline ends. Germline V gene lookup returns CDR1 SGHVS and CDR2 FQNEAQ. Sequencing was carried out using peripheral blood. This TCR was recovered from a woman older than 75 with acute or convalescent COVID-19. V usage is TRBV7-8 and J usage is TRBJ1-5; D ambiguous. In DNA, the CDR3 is TGTGCCAGCAGCTTAAGGGAGGGCGATCAGCCCCAGCATTTT. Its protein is CASSLREGDQPQHF.